This T cell receptor (beta chain) is drawn from a study of molecular identifiers for immune sequencing clone quantification. Broader study findings: Highly expanded clone sizes could be underestimated by identical TCR molecules that share a barcode. For effector cells, clones above 20 RNA copies held over 97% of molecules; for naive cells, under 1%.

As concerns this clonotype: What it binds is unknown.

TCRdb re-derived calls from the PCR reads in MiXCR, one entry per CDR3 protein. The profile shows around 54,000 distinct CDR3 sequences, 20% to 25% of them singletons. Libraries from naive CD8 cells were generated from approximately 20,000 to 1,000,000 sorted cells (with 10%, 30% or 50% RNA). Isolation of naive CD8 T cells was achieved by sorting on a CD8+CD4-CCR7+CD45RA+ phenotype. The CDR3 runs to 18 residues. The germline V gene encodes CDR1 MDHEN and CDR2 SYDVKM. Between the trimmed V and J ends, which lost 6 bases and 1 base, there was a span of 23 bases. The rearrangement uses TRBV28 and TRBJ2-3; D not resolved. This receptor was taken from a human donor in good health. Some libraries in this study had Jurkat cell RNA spiked in. Sequencing input: naive CD8+ T cells from blood, with Jurkat cell RNA spiked in. Regarding subset: FACS-sorted CD8+CD4-CCR7+CD45RA+ naive T cells. CDR3 coding DNA: TGTGCCAGCAGGTTACCCGGCAGGACCATTCTGGGCACAGATACGCAGTATTTT. Encoded protein: CASRLPGRTILGTDTQYF.